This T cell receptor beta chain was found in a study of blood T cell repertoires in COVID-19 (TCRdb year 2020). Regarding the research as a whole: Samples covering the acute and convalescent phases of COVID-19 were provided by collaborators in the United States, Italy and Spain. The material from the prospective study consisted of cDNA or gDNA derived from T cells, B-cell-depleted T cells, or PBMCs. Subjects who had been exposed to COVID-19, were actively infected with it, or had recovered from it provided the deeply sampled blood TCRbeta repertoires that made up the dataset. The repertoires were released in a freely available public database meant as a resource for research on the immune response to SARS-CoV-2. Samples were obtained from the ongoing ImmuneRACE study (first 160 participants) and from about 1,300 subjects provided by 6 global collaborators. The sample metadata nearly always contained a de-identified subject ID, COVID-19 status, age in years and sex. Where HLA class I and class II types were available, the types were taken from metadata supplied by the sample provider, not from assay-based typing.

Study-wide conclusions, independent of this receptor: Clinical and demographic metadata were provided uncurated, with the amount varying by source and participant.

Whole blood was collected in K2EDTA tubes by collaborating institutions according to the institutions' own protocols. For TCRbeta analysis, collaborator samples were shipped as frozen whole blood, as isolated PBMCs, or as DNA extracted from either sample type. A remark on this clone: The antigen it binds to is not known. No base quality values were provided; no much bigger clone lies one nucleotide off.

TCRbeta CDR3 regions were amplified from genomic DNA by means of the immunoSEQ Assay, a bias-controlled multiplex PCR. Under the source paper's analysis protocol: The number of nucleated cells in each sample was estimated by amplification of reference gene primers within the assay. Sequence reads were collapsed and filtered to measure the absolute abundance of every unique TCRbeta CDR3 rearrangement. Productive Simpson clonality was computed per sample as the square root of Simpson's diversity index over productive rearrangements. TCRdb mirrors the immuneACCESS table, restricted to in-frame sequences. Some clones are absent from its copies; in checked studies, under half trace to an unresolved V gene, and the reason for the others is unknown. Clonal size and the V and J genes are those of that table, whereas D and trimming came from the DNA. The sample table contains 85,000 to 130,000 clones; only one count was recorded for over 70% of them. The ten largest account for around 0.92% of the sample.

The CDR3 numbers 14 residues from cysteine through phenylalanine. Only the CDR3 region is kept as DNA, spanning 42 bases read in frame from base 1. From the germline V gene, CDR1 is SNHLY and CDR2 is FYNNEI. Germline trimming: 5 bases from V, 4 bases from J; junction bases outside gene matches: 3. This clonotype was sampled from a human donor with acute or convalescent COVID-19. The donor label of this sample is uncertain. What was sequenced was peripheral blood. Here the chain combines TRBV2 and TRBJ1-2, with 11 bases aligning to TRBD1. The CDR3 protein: CASSLDRGPYGYTF. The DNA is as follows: TGTGCCAGCAGTCTGGACAGGGGGCCCTATGGCTACACCTTC.